This TCR beta chain appears in the sequencing data of a study of shared clonotypes between healthy human individuals (dated by TCRdb to 2018 to 2021). In terms of the full investigation: Three men and a couple of women, aged 18 to 49 years, made up the cohort. The study deeply sequenced blood TCR repertoires of several healthy adults to estimate repertoire size and the extent of clonotype sharing between individuals. Different laboratories and diverse techniques were used to prepare libraries and sequence TCR repertoires, to increase sequencing depth and limit assay-specific biases. Leukapheresis yielded between about 0.9 and 8.9 billion PBMCs per donor.

Using the deep immunoSEQ assay, multiplex PCR amplified TCR CDR3 regions from genomic DNA. Extracted genomic DNA from each cell subset was distributed evenly across all wells of several immunoSEQ 96-well plates, and each plate was treated as a replicate. For unsorted PBMC, about 270 ng of genomic DNA, equivalent to around 30,000 T cell genomes, went into each replicate PCR. Unsorted PBMC genomic DNA was sequenced across ten immunoSEQ deep assay plates. Purified libraries were quantified with a Qubit 3.0 fluorometer, sized on a Bioanalyzer 2100, and re-quantified with the KAPA Library Quantification kit. A separate single-read 150-cycle Illumina NextSeq 550 flow cell was used to sequence each immunoSEQ 96-well plate. Per the source publication's procedure: The immunoSEQ output contained only junctional sequences without quality scores, so filtering could not match that applied to full-length reads. To assign V/J genes and CDR3, sequences were annotated using PyIR, a Python wrapper for IgBLAST v1.9, with IMGT germline references. Reads with weak V/J assignments (E-value above 1e-6), missing CDR3, stop codons, out-of-frame junctions, or ambiguous translated residues were removed. V3J clonotypes were defined as sequences sharing the same inferred V gene, J gene, and CDR3 amino acid sequence. Percentage overlap between repertoires was computed as shared unique clonotypes divided by the size of the smaller repertoire. Repertoire richness was assessed with RTK rarefaction, the Chao1 estimator, and Recon v2.1 estimates of unobserved clonotypes. Here the immuneACCESS table is served through TCRdb, limited to in-frame sequences with V and J called. Missing clones are a known gap in these copies; in checked studies unresolved V genes cover under half, and the rest lacks a known reason. V, J and clone size were drawn from that table, and D and trimming were deduced from the DNA. The sample has about 480,000 clones on record, 79% of them singletons. Roughly 13% of the sample goes to the ten largest clones.

The donors were healthy, HIV-negative adults who had no recently reported acute infections or vaccinations. Every donor was a Caucasian adult residing in Nashville, Tennessee, USA. In the unsorted samples, 85 million to 100 million PBMCs were counted, and genomic DNA was extracted using the QIAamp DNA Blood Mini kit. After blood collection by leukapheresis, PBMCs were isolated using Ficoll-Histopaque density gradient centrifugation and then cryopreserved in the vapor phase of liquid nitrogen. The germline V gene (reference sequence) gives CDR1 as MNHEY and CDR2 as SMNVEV. V has 4 bases trimmed and J has 6 bases trimmed; junction bases matching no gene number 10. The cysteine opens and the phenylalanine closes a CDR3 of 15 amino acids. The sequence is cut down to CDR3 DNA, 45 bases in frame from base 1. Comment on this clone: No cognate antigen has been identified for it. Nothing much larger sits one base from this clone, and base qualities are not available.

Summary of the overall study and its limitations: Because the study included a small number of donors, the genetic and exposure-history diversity represented was limited. Only blood was sampled, and tissue TCR repertoires likely differ from those in blood. Pairwise subsampling indicated that sequencing depth was expected to affect the degree of clonotype sharing among donors.

The sample was PBMCs. This receptor was obtained from a woman aged 40 to 49 in good health. Some clones in this sample may be carry-over from other donors' samples. The chain is made from TRBV27 and TRBJ2-3; TRBD1 lines up with 7 middle nucleotides. The DNA is as follows: TGTGCCAGCAGTTCCCGACAGGGTATGGCGGATACGCAGTATTTT. Its amino acids are CASSSRQGMADTQYF.